Presented here are 28 T cell receptor beta chains from one specimen sequenced in a study of blood T cell repertoires in COVID-19. Measured with immunoSEQ multiplex PCR; TCRdb has only the in-frame clones, and not every one. The sample yields some 100,000 clones, around 85% seen once. Specimen: PBMCs or T cells enriched from blood (not recorded which). The source is a woman aged 50 to 65 who had recovered from COVID-19.

This rearrangement joins TRBV19 to TRBJ2-2; tentative D call: TRBD2 (6 bases). The germline gives CDR1 LNHDA, CDR2 SQIVND (reference sequence). CDR3 length: 14 residues. V lost 3 bases and J 4 bases, leaving 9 bases between the germline ends. This CDR3 is CASSILGGTGELFF. In DNA, the CDR3 is TGTGCCAGTAGTATCTTGGGGGGCACCGGGGAGCTGTTTTTT.

V usage is TRBV27 and J usage is TRBJ2-5, with TRBD2 as a possible D gene (6 bases). The CDR3 is 14 residues long. The germline V gene has CDR1 MNHEY and CDR2 SMNVEV (reference sequence). Trimming removed 6 bases from V and 7 bases from J, with 18 bases in between. CDR3 residues: CASRHTGTGGTQYF. Written as DNA, the CDR3 is TGTGCCAGCAGACACACCGGGACTGGTGGGACCCAGTACTTC.

The chain joins TRBV6-5 to TRBJ2-7, with 12 positions matching TRBD1. V shed 6 bases, J shed 7 bases, and the junction held 7 bases outside the gene matches. This CDR3 contains 14 residues. Germline V CDR1 and CDR2: MNHEY, SVGAGI. CDR3 sequence (DNA): TGTGCCAGCAGGGGGGACAGGGGGCTCGGGGAGCAGTACTTC. This gives the protein CASRGDRGLGEQYF.

The chain has TRBV14 and TRBJ2-1, with 8 bases that match TRBD2. The CDR3 runs 16 residues. The germline CDR1 and CDR2 sequences are SGHDN and FVKESK. V was clipped by 4 bases and J by 2 bases; unmatched bases: 7. The CDR3 here is CASSPPLAGPYNEQFF. The CDR3 DNA sequence: TGTGCCAGCAGCCCCCCTTTAGCGGGACCCTACAATGAGCAGTTCTTC.

The rearrangement links TRBV24-1 to TRBJ2-5, with D tentatively TRBD2 (6 bases). This CDR3 spans 17 amino acids. Germline V gene data show CDR1 as KGHDR and CDR2 as SFDVKD. Trimming took off 3 bases at V and 0 bases at J, with 16 bases between the two ends. The CDR3 nucleotides read TGTGCCACCAGTGATGGGCCCCGTGGGGGGTACCAAGAGACCCAGTACTTC. This sequence encodes CATSDGPRGGYQETQYF.

The chain combines TRBV20-1 with TRBJ1-1; TRBD1 aligns across 8 bases. The CDR3 is made up of 14 amino acids. The V and J ends lost 3 bases and 9 bases, in that order; junction bases with no gene match: 12. Per the germline V gene, CDR1 is DFQATT and CDR2 is SNEGSKA (reference sequence). The CDR3 DNA reads as TGCAGTGCTAGTCCGGGACAGGAGGGCCGGAAAGCTTTCTTT. Translated: CSASPGQEGRKAFF.

For the CDR3, the DNA is TGCGCCAGCAGCGTGACAGGGCTGAACACCGGGGAGCTGTTTTTT. This gives the protein CASSVTGLNTGELFF. This chain uses TRBV5-1 with TRBJ2-2, with 7 bases aligning to TRBD1. Germline CDR1 reads SGHRS; CDR2 reads YFSETQ. The CDR3 is 15 amino acids. Trimming removed 4 bases from V and 1 base from J; junction bases left unmatched: 4.

The chain couples TRBV18 to TRBJ2-5; D not resolved. CDR1 KGHSH and CDR2 LQKENI come from the germline V gene. Trimming shortened V by 2 bases and J by 1 base, and 17 bases separated the two germline ends. The CDR3 runs to 17 residues. The CDR3 DNA reads as TGTGCCAGCTCACCAAGTTCGGCAGGCCTACCCCAAGAGACCCAGTACTTC. Translating it yields CASSPSSAGLPQETQYF. Drawing the rest from reference TRBV18 and TRBJ2-5, the complete variable domain is NAGVMQNPRHLVRRRGQEARLRCSPMKGHSHVYWYRQLPEEGLKFMVYLQKENIIDESGMPKERFSAEFPKEGPSILRIQQVVRGDSAAYFCASSPSSAGLPQETQYFGPGTRLLVL.

The genes are TRBV2 and TRBJ2-1; 7 positions match TRBD2. This CDR3 is built from 16 residues. Germline trimming cut 6 bases from V and 5 bases from J; bases unmatched to any gene: 13. CDR1 is SNHLY, CDR2 FYNNEI, per germline. The CDR3, as DNA: TGTGCCAGCAGCTCCTCAGAGGCGGGAGACGACAATGAGCAGTTCTTC. It is translated as CASSSSEAGDDNEQFF.

V and J are TRBV6-5 and TRBJ2-7; TRBD1 matches at 10 bases. J lost 3 bases, V lost 6 bases, and 2 bases had no gene match. This CDR3 has 13 amino acids. Looked up from germline, CDR1 is MNHEY and CDR2 is SVGAGI. CDR3 protein: CASRRTGGYEQYF. The CDR3 nucleotides are TGTGCCAGCAGGCGGACAGGGGGCTACGAGCAGTACTTC.

The CDR3 nucleotides are TGTGCCAGCTCGCCTGGGACAACCGACGAGCAGTACTTC. Translation: CASSPGTTDEQYF. The rearrangement joins TRBV18 to TRBJ2-7, with TRBD1 as a possible D gene (6 bases). Germline-derived CDR1 and CDR2 are KGHSH and LQKENI. The CDR3 consists of 13 residues. With 6 bases removed from V and 5 bases from J, the gap between germline ends came to 14 bases.

This clone was seen a single time. The chain links TRBV9 to TRBJ2-5; 9 nucleotides line up with TRBD1. The CDR3 covers 14 residues. Looked up from germline, CDR1 is SGDLS and CDR2 is YYNGEE. V was clipped by 2 bases and J by 5 bases; unmatched bases: 4. For the CDR3, the DNA is TGTGCCAGCAGCGTCACAGACAGGGGGGAGACCCAGTACTTC. Translation gives CASSVTDRGETQYF.

The chain has TRBV5-4 and TRBJ2-7, with D possibly TRBD2 on 5 matching bases. Germline V lookup: CDR1 SGHNT, CDR2 YYREEE (reference sequence). The CDR3 runs to 16 residues. V lost 0 bases, J lost 3 bases, and 16 bases lay in between. CDR3 in DNA: TGTGCCAGCAGCTTGGATGGCTTGGGAGCCCTCTACGAGCAGTACTTC. Residues: CASSLDGLGALYEQYF.

This chain uses TRBV28 with TRBJ2-2, with D possibly TRBD2 on 6 matching bases. This CDR3 comprises 16 residues. V lost 7 bases to trimming and J lost 5 bases, with 20 bases between them. Germline V gene sequence: CDR1 MDHEN, CDR2 SYDVKM. CDR3 nucleotides: TGTGCCAGCACCAACGGAGAGGCAGGGAGGACCGGGGAGCTGTTTTTT. It yields the protein CASTNGEAGRTGELFF.

The chain links TRBV5-1 to TRBJ2-7; 11 nucleotides align to TRBD2. The CDR3 consists of 18 residues. Trimming cost V 0 bases and J 3 bases; bases outside gene matches: 11. Germline CDR1 and CDR2: SGHRS and YFSETQ. The CDR3 DNA follows: TGCGCCAGCAGCTTGGAGACTAGCGGGGCTACCACCAACTACGAGCAGTACTTC. It translates to CASSLETSGATTNYEQYF.

The DNA for the CDR3 is TGTGCCAGTCAAGGGGACTCTGAAGCCCGTTACGAGCAGTACTTC. The encoded protein is CASQGDSEARYEQYF. The V gene is TRBV6-5, the J gene TRBJ2-7; TRBD2 is a possible D gene (6 bases). Germline CDR1 and CDR2: MNHEY and SVGAGI. The germline V and J ends were trimmed by 9 bases and 4 bases, with 22 bases remaining between them. The CDR3 is made up of 15 amino acids.

The J gene is TRBJ1-2, the V gene TRBV9; 12 bases agree with TRBD1. Germline CDR1 is SGDLS and CDR2 is YYNGEE. Trimming removed 3 bases from V and 7 bases from J; junction bases left unmatched: 7. CDR3 length equals 15 residues. CDR3 bases: TGTGCCAGCAGCGAAACCGGGACAGGGGGCTCTGGCTACACCTTC. This codes for CASSETGTGGSGYTF.

The rearrangement joins TRBV11-2 to TRBJ2-4; D perhaps matches TRBD1 (5 bases). V shed 5 bases and J shed 8 bases, with 7 bases lying between them. The CDR3 sequence is 11 residues long. Germline CDR1 is SGHAT and CDR2 is FQNNGV. CDR3 region: CASSQGDIQYF. In DNA, the CDR3 is TGTGCCAGCAGCCAAGGGGACATTCAGTACTTC. Full variable domain (missing parts from reference TRBV11-2 and TRBJ2-4): EAGVAQSPRYKIIEKRQSVAFWCNPISGHATLYWYQQILGQGPKLLIQFQNNGVVDDSQLPKDRFSAERLKGVDSTLKIQPAKLEDSAVYLCASSQGDIQYFGAGTRLSVL.

CDR3 sequence reads: CASSLAQPEYNEQFF. Here the CDR3 DNA reads TGTGCCAGCAGCTTAGCGCAGCCGGAGTACAATGAGCAGTTCTTC. This chain uses TRBV7-8 with TRBJ2-1, with no clear D. CDR3 size: 15 residues. Germline-derived CDR1 and CDR2 are SGHVS and FQNEAQ. Trimming took off 0 bases at V and 4 bases at J, with 10 bases between the two ends.

The genes are TRBV5-5 and TRBJ2-7; D is perhaps TRBD2 (5 bases). The CDR3 length is 15 residues. Per germline, CDR1 SGHKS and CDR2 YYEKEE (reference sequence). Trimming stripped 3 bases from V and 1 base from J, with 14 bases between. CDR3 protein: CASSWVRELSYEQYF. The CDR3 DNA sequence: TGTGCCAGCAGCTGGGTCCGGGAACTTTCCTACGAGCAGTACTTC.

The chain recombines TRBV10-3 with TRBJ2-7, with D uncertain. Trimming took 8 bases from V and 1 from J, leaving 12 bases between them. The length of the CDR3 is 13 residues. CDR1 and CDR2 from the germline V gene are ENHRY and SYGVKD. CDR3 loop: CAIRGEISYEQYF. The CDR3 bases are TGTGCCATCCGCGGCGAGATTTCCTACGAGCAGTACTTC.

V gene TRBV2 combines with J gene TRBJ2-3; TRBD1 matches 7 bases. This CDR3 is built from 15 residues. Germline V gene lookup returns CDR1 SNHLY and CDR2 FYNNEI. V gave up 5 bases and J gave up 3 bases; unmatched junction bases: 8. The chain's CDR3 is CASSRQGTLTDTQYF. The CDR3, as DNA: TGTGCCAGCAGTAGACAGGGTACGTTGACAGATACGCAGTATTTT.

This chain joins TRBV28 and TRBJ1-1, with 8 nucleotides matching TRBD1. Per the germline V gene, CDR1 is MDHEN and CDR2 is SYDVKM. V trimming: 6 bases; J trimming: 5 bases; junction bases outside the gene matches: 11. There are 15 residues in the CDR3. The CDR3 nucleotides read TGTGCCAGCAGCCTCCTCCGGACAGGGTCGACTGAAGCTTTCTTT. As protein: CASSLLRTGSTEAFF.

This clone was seen once. The chain links TRBV18 to TRBJ2-3; 10 positions agree with TRBD1. Losses at the gene ends were 4 bases for V and 2 bases for J; bases not matched to a gene: 15. The CDR3 has 19 residues. CDR1 is KGHSH, CDR2 LQKENI, per germline. The CDR3: CASSLLTPGQGIVTDTQYF. The CDR3 nucleotides read TGTGCCAGCTCACTCTTAACCCCGGGACAGGGGATAGTCACAGATACGCAGTATTTT.

V usage is TRBV10-1 and J usage is TRBJ2-3; tentatively, D is TRBD1 (5 bases). Germline V CDR1 and CDR2: WNHNN, SYGVQD (reference sequence). V lost 7 bases to trimming and J lost 4 bases, with 27 bases between them. This CDR3 has 18 amino acids. The CDR3: CASTRVPLGRGPSDTQYF. DNA for the CDR3: TGCGCCAGCACTCGAGTTCCCCTCGGAAGGGGCCCCTCAGATACGCAGTATTTT.

The chain employs TRBV5-1 and TRBJ2-1; no reliable D call. The ends were cut back, 7 bases at V and 2 bases at J, with 16 bases in the middle. Germline V lookup: CDR1 SGHRS, CDR2 YFSETQ. The CDR3 extends over 15 amino acids. The CDR3 loop is CASGLSQIPYNEQFF. The CDR3 DNA follows: TGCGCCAGCGGGCTGTCCCAGATCCCCTACAATGAGCAGTTCTTC.

V is TRBV5-4 and J is TRBJ2-5, with D tentatively TRBD1 (6 bases). Germline assignment: CDR1 SGHNT and CDR2 YYREEE (reference sequence). This CDR3 comprises 12 residues. V was clipped by 10 bases and J by 1 base, with 11 bases between them. CDR3 sequence: CARQGCQETQYF. The DNA for the CDR3 is TGTGCCCGCCAGGGGTGCCAAGAGACCCAGTACTTC.

V and J are TRBV7-9 and TRBJ2-2; a possible D gene is TRBD2 (5 bases). This CDR3 region has 14 residues. Trimming took 1 base from V and 5 from J, leaving 8 bases between them. Looked up from germline, CDR1 is SEHNR and CDR2 is FQNEAQ (reference sequence). This chain's CDR3 is CASSLVSGTGELFF. CDR3 DNA: TGTGCCAGCAGCTTAGTCTCGGGAACCGGGGAGCTGTTTTTT.